The entry that follows covers one T cell receptor beta chain sequence. Its antigen is currently unknown. The sample originates from a study of shared clonotypes between healthy human individuals. Study context: The study used three CD4 naive, three CD4 memory, two CD8 naive and one CD8 memory plate per donor.

Original processing methods: Junction-only immunoSEQ sequences carried no quality scores, so filtering differed. Sequencing used immunoSEQ multiplex PCR; TCRdb keeps in-frame clones, though not all of them. V and J calls and clone size come straight from that table; D and trimming were deduced from the DNA. The table shows roughly 890,000 clones, with 80% to 95% occurring only once. Study-wide results and limits: Investigators expected sequencing depth to affect clonotype sharing among donors.

Naive CD8 isolation took CD45RO-negative cells positively selected for CCR7 and excluded terminally differentiated effector memory CD45RA+ cells. This CDR3 has 13 residues. Germline loops: CDR1 SGHRS, CDR2 YFSETQ. Trimming stripped 1 base from V and 4 bases from J, with 6 bases between. Sequencing input: naive CD8+ T cells sorted from blood. The chain combines TRBV5-1 with TRBJ1-5; TRBD1 is a possible D gene (5 bases). This TCR derives from a man between 25 and 39 years old in good health. CDR3 DNA: TGCGCCAGCAGCTTGACAGGAAATCAGCCCCAGCATTTT. Encoded protein: CASSLTGNQPQHF.